Below are 14 T cell receptor beta chains sequenced from a single sample in a study of cytomegalovirus exposure and HLA in healthy donors. TCRdb's copy holds only in-frame clones and misses some; the assay was immunoSEQ multiplex PCR. The sample carries about 160,000 clones, less than 90% recorded once. Material: PBMCs. The receptors here all came from a woman between 18 and 29 years old in good health and CMV-seronegative.

The V and J genes are TRBV27 and TRBJ2-6, with a tentative D call TRBD2 (5 bases). V dropped 4 bases and J dropped 2 bases, with 9 bases sitting between them. The CDR3 sequence is 15 residues long. Germline V gene sequence: CDR1 MNHEY, CDR2 SMNVEV (reference sequence). CDR3 loop: CASSSGGAGANVLTF. In DNA form, the CDR3 reads TGTGCCAGCAGTTCCGGAGGAGCTGGGGCCAACGTCCTGACTTTC.

Turning to this clone: Additional DNA sequences in this sample encode the identical CDR3. V usage is TRBV27 and J usage is TRBJ2-3, with TRBD2 matching over 10 bases. From germline, CDR1 is MNHEY and CDR2 SMNVEV (reference sequence). J was trimmed by 3 bases and V by 4 bases; bases with no gene match: 4. The CDR3 spans 15 residues. The CDR3: CASSSPSGGTDTQYF. As DNA, the CDR3 is TGTGCCAGCAGTTCCCCTAGCGGGGGAACAGATACGCAGTATTTT.

This CDR3 reads CASSFLYTDTQYF. DNA for the CDR3: TGTGCCAGCAGCTTTCTCTACACAGATACGCAGTATTTT. The chain recombines TRBV5-4 with TRBJ2-3, with D unclear. Germline V gives CDR1 SGHNT, CDR2 YYREEE (reference sequence). Trimming removed 2 bases from V and 2 bases from J, with 6 bases in between. The CDR3 is 13 residues long.

The rearrangement links TRBV7-8 to TRBJ2-5; D possibly corresponds to TRBD2 (5 bases). CDR1 and CDR2 from the germline V gene are SGHVS and FQNEAQ. This CDR3 spans 14 amino acids. V dropped 2 bases and J dropped 2 bases, with 9 bases sitting between them. The CDR3 DNA sequence: TGTGCCAGCAGCTTATCTCCGGGACAAGAGACCCAGTACTTC. Protein: CASSLSPGQETQYF.

V gene TRBV5-1 combines with J gene TRBJ2-3; D possibly corresponds to TRBD1 (6 bases). The V gene lost 3 bases and the J gene lost 0 bases, with 8 bases spanning the gap. Germline CDR1 is SGHRS and CDR2 is YFSETQ. The CDR3 length is 14 residues. This chain's CDR3 is CASSSDSSTDTQYF. The CDR3 nucleotides read TGCGCCAGCAGCTCGGACAGCAGCACAGATACGCAGTATTTT.

This chain's CDR3 is CASSSGGPNTEAFF. Here the CDR3 DNA reads TGCGCCAGCAGCTCCGGTGGGCCGAACACTGAAGCTTTCTTT. This sequence joins TRBV5-1 and TRBJ1-1; D is undetermined. Trimming removed 3 bases from V and 1 base from J, with 10 bases in between. The CDR3 loop spans 14 amino acids. Germline V lookup: CDR1 SGHRS, CDR2 YFSETQ. Complete variable domain (other parts from reference TRBV5-1 and TRBJ1-1): KAGVTQTPRYLIKTRGQQVTLSCSPISGHRSVSWYQQTPGQGLQFLFEYFSETQRNKGNFPGRFSGRQFSNSRSEMNVSTLELGDSALYLCASSSGGPNTEAFFGQGTRLTVV.

The rearrangement joins TRBV27 to TRBJ2-7, with 10 bases matching TRBD1. Germline V gene sequence: CDR1 MNHEY, CDR2 SMNVEV (reference sequence). V lost 5 bases and J lost 1; bases outside the gene matches: 17. The CDR3 consists of 19 residues. The DNA of the CDR3 is TGTGCCAGCAGTACATACTTCCGGGACAGGGGATTTATGTCCTACGAGCAGTACTTC. Protein: CASSTYFRDRGFMSYEQYF.

The chain has TRBV19 and TRBJ2-3; 8 nucleotides match TRBD1. Germline values: CDR1 LNHDA, CDR2 SQIVND (reference sequence). This CDR3 comprises 16 residues. V lost 6 bases, J lost 6 bases, and 14 bases stayed unmatched. As DNA, the CDR3 is TGTGCCAGTAGGCTATATATAGGACAGGGAGAGGATACGCAGTATTTT. This sequence encodes CASRLYIGQGEDTQYF.

The gene calls are TRBV7-9 and TRBJ2-7; weak D call: TRBD1 (5 bases). Trimming left V 5 bases short and J 6 bases short, with 29 bases between. This CDR3 comprises 18 residues. Germline CDR1 reads SEHNR; CDR2 reads FQNEAQ (reference sequence). The CDR3 bases are TGTGCCAGCAGCAGCGCTGGGGTGTGGGGCACCCGGCCTAGCGAGCAGTACTTC. Translated: CASSSAGVWGTRPSEQYF.

CDR3 DNA: TGTGCCAGCATGGGGAGCTCCTATAATTCACCCCTCCACTTT. This codes for CASMGSSYNSPLHF. The J gene is TRBJ1-6, the V gene TRBV7-9; D uncertain. Trimming removed 7 bases at V and 0 bases at J, with 7 bases between. The germline gives CDR1 SEHNR, CDR2 FQNEAQ (reference sequence). The CDR3 length is 14 residues.

The chain links TRBV15 to TRBJ2-1; 7 bases fit TRBD2. V shed 11 bases and J 0 bases; nucleotides not matched to a gene: 4. CDR3 size: 13 residues. CDR1 is LNHNV, CDR2 YYDKDF, per germline (reference sequence). CDR3 residues: CALGGSSYNEQFF. In DNA, the CDR3 is TGTGCCCTCGGGGGGAGCTCCTACAATGAGCAGTTCTTC.

This clone has only one observation. The chain has TRBV19 and TRBJ2-4; TRBD1 agrees at 10 bases. The germline V gene has CDR1 LNHDA and CDR2 SQIVND (reference sequence). The CDR3 is 17 amino acids. V lost 6 bases to trimming and J lost 2 bases; unmatched junction nucleotides: 10. The CDR3 DNA sequence: TGTGCCAGTAGCGCACTCCCGGGACAGGGGACCAAAAACATTCAGTACTTC. It is translated as CASSALPGQGTKNIQYF.

The gene calls are TRBV7-2 and TRBJ2-1, with TRBD2 matching 9 bases. The CDR3 runs to 16 residues. Trimming removed 8 bases from V and 5 bases from J; junction bases left unmatched: 13. Germline V CDR1 and CDR2: SGHTA, FQGNSA. The CDR3 here is CASRTFSGSGDNEQFF. In DNA form, the CDR3 reads TGTGCCAGCCGTACCTTTAGCGGGAGTGGTGACAATGAGCAGTTCTTC.

V is TRBV4-1 and J is TRBJ2-1, with TRBD2 matching over 7 bases. The CDR3 is 16 amino acids. Germline CDR1 is MGHRA and CDR2 is YSYEKL. V shed 0 bases, J shed 0 bases, and the junction held 2 bases outside the gene matches. The CDR3, as DNA: TGCGCCAGCAGCCAAGATCGCGGGAGCTCCTACAATGAGCAGTTCTTC. Its translation is CASSQDRGSSYNEQFF.